Below, 9 T cell receptor beta chains from the same sample are listed, as sequenced in a study of T cell changes during pregnancy in multiple sclerosis. Sequenced by immunoSEQ multiplex PCR; TCRdb stores in-frame clones only, minus some. The table records under 80,000 clones, roughly nine tenths of them present only once. The sequencing used peripheral blood, collected in the second trimester of pregnancy. The receptors were sampled from a female donor with multiple sclerosis, enrolled in a pregnancy study.

The rearrangement uses TRBV5-6 and TRBJ2-7, with TRBD2 as a possible D gene (6 bases). The CDR3 contains 14 residues. The germline gives CDR1 SGHDT, CDR2 YYEEEE. The V end was cut by 1 base, the J end by 1 base, with 9 bases between. This chain's CDR3 is CASSLREQSYEQYF. The CDR3 bases are TGTGCCAGCAGCTTGCGGGAGCAGTCCTACGAGCAGTACTTC.

The chain employs TRBV29-1 and TRBJ2-1; 7 bases are a match to TRBD1. Germline CDR1 reads SQVTM; CDR2 reads ANQGSEA. V was clipped by 2 bases and J by 8 bases; unmatched bases: 6. The CDR3 sequence is 13 residues long. CDR3 loop: CSVETGVSDEQFF. CDR3 coding DNA: TGCAGCGTTGAAACAGGGGTTTCCGATGAGCAGTTCTTC.

The chain couples TRBV28 to TRBJ2-2, with 9 bases that match TRBD2. The CDR3 runs to 16 residues. The V segment lost 4 bases and the J segment 7 bases; nucleotides outside the gene matches: 10. The germline V gene encodes CDR1 MDHEN and CDR2 SYDVKM. CDR3 loop: CASSSPGTSPRGELFF. The CDR3 DNA reads as TGTGCCAGCAGTTCCCCCGGGACTAGCCCACGCGGGGAGCTGTTTTTT.

V usage is TRBV6-4 and J usage is TRBJ2-2; D remains unclear. The length of the CDR3 is 12 residues. CDR1 is MRHNA, CDR2 SNTAGT, per germline. The V and J ends lost 4 bases and 5 bases respectively, with 5 bases between them. The CDR3 reads CASSGRTGELFF. Here the CDR3 DNA reads TGTGCCAGCAGTGGGCGGACCGGGGAGCTGTTTTTT.

This clone was observed once. This chain links TRBV7-2 with TRBJ1-4; D is undetermined. Trimming took 1 base from V and 4 from J, leaving 7 bases between them. In germline, CDR1 is SGHTA, CDR2 FQGNSA. The CDR3 is 14 residues long. The CDR3 nucleotides are TGTGCCAGCAGCTTAGGACTACTTAATGAAAAACTGTTTTTT. Amino acid sequence: CASSLGLLNEKLFF.

The V call is TRBV4-3, the J call TRBJ1-1, with 9 bases matching TRBD1. Germline V lookup: CDR1 LGHNA, CDR2 YSLEER. This CDR3 is built from 18 residues. V was pared by 0 bases and J by 11 bases, with 19 bases of the junction left unmatched. The CDR3 nucleotides read TGCGCCAGCAGCCAAGAGGGACAGGGATCGCCTAACAGATTGGGGGCTTTCTTT. Protein product: CASSQEGQGSPNRLGAFF.

V gene TRBV7-3 combines with J gene TRBJ2-7; 8 bases align to TRBD2. Germline V lookup: CDR1 SGHTA, CDR2 FQGTGA. The CDR3 loop spans 14 amino acids. After removal of 6 bases from V and 0 bases from J, the junction contained 4 bases not matched to a gene. The CDR3 nucleotides are TGTGCCAGCAGGGTAGCGGGGACCTCCTACGAGCAGTACTTC. This sequence encodes CASRVAGTSYEQYF.

This chain uses TRBV7-9 with TRBJ2-7; perhaps TRBD2 as D (5 bases). This CDR3 is built from 15 residues. V shed 6 bases and J shed 5 bases, with 20 bases lying between them. Germline V lookup: CDR1 SEHNR, CDR2 FQNEAQ (reference sequence). The CDR3 here is CASRGGGLEVHEQYF. DNA of the CDR3: TGTGCCAGCAGGGGTGGCGGGCTAGAGGTCCACGAGCAGTACTTC.

V and J are TRBV5-6 and TRBJ2-6; weak D call: TRBD1 (6 bases). There are 16 residues in the CDR3. Germline CDR1 SGHDT, CDR2 YYEEEE. The V end lost 4 bases, the J end lost 0 bases, and 11 bases lay between the germline ends. CDR3 DNA: TGTGCCAGCAGCCGACAGGTGTACTCTGGGGCCAACGTCCTGACTTTC. Its translation is CASSRQVYSGANVLTF.